These 2 T cell receptor beta chains originate from one sample sequenced in a study of cytomegalovirus exposure and HLA in healthy donors. Method: immunoSEQ multiplex PCR; TCRdb's copy keeps in-frame clones and lacks some. The table has 200,000 to 250,000 clones, 65% to 85% seen once. Sequenced material: PBMCs. All receptors come from a woman aged 25 to 39 in good health and CMV-seropositive.

This clone has just a few counts. This rearrangement joins TRBV7-9 to TRBJ2-1, with no clear D. Deletions cut 5 bases from V and 10 bases from J, with 12 bases between. Germline V CDR1 and CDR2: SEHNR, FQNEAQ (reference sequence). This CDR3 has 12 amino acids. The CDR3 DNA reads as TGTGCCAGCAGCCCTTGGAGAAAGGAGCAGTTCTTC. The encoded protein is CASSPWRKEQFF. Full variable domain (remainder filled in from reference TRBV7-9 and TRBJ2-1): DTGVSQNPRHKITKRGQNVTFRCDPISEHNRLYWYRQTLGQGPEFLTYFQNEAQLEKSRLLSDRFSAERPKGSFSTLEIQRTEQGDSAMYLCASSPWRKEQFFGPGTRLTVL.

The CDR3 nucleotides are TGTGCCAGCAGCTCCGGACTAGCGGGCCCCTACGAGCAGTACTTC. Amino acids: CASSSGLAGPYEQYF. This chain joins TRBV28 and TRBJ2-7, with 11 bases matching TRBD2. CDR1 is MDHEN, CDR2 SYDVKM, per germline. The CDR3 runs to 15 residues. With 6 bases clipped from V and 2 bases from J, the junction kept 6 bases outside the gene matches.